This T cell receptor (beta chain) stems from a study of monozygotic twins with inflammatory bowel disease. The CDR3 runs to 15 residues. CDR1 MDHEN and CDR2 SYDVKM come from the germline V gene. TCRdb reanalyzed the 5' RACE reads, giving one entry per CDR3 protein sequence and no DNA. Here the sample table reports about 350,000 distinct CDR3 sequences. The TCR sequence derives from a human donor with ulcerative colitis or Crohn's disease, or a healthy co-twin of an affected twin (not recorded which). The chain combines TRBV28 with TRBJ2-3; TCRdb returns TRBD1, unconfirmable since there is no DNA. The sequencing sample was made of blood. The CDR3 sequence is CASSSRQGWTDTQYF.